This TCR beta chain was captured by sequencing in a study of blood T cell repertoires in COVID-19. Overall study context: Samples representing acute and convalescent COVID-19 were sourced from the United States, Italy and Spain.

Methods used by the authors: Researchers report that nucleated cell counts were estimated from reference gene primer amplification. The assay was immunoSEQ multiplex PCR, and TCRdb's table has in-frame clones only and misses some. Clone size and V and J calls were adopted from that table, with D and trimming inferred from the DNA. The sample holds about 52,000 clones, about four fifths seen once. There are 15 residues in the CDR3. The ends were cut back, 1 base at V and 3 bases at J, with 10 bases in the middle. The germline CDR1 and CDR2 sequences are LGHNA and YSLEER. The sequence was obtained from a man in his 70s with active COVID-19. The sequencing input was peripheral blood. The chain employs TRBV4-3 and TRBJ2-1; a possible D gene is TRBD2 (6 bases). The CDR3, as DNA: TGCGCCAGCAGCCAAGCTGAGGGAGGCTACAATGAGCAGTTCTTC. It encodes CASSQAEGGYNEQFF.